This T cell receptor (beta chain) was profiled in a study of response to subunit inactivated influenza vaccine. Germline V gene data show CDR1 as MGHDK and CDR2 as SYGVNS. Trimming removed 7 bases from V and 5 bases from J; junction bases left unmatched: 3. This CDR3 contains 12 residues. Study outcomes and limitations: The study's authors posited that every seasonal influenza vaccination enlists few new T cells.

This clonotype was recorded many times. Its antigen is currently unknown. TCRdb itself ran the RT-PCR reads through MiXCR, one entry per CDR3 protein. The sample lists 630,000 or so distinct CDR3 sequences, more than 15% occurring once. The genes are TRBV25-1 and TRBJ1-1; 8 bases agree with TRBD1. Sample: PBMCs from blood, taken less than 13 days after vaccination. The clonotype originates from a man aged 50-59 years who received an inactivated influenza vaccine. In DNA, the CDR3 is TGTGCCAGCAAAACAGGGGGTACTGAAGCTTTCTTT. Translated, it gives CASKTGGTEAFF.